The rows below give T cell receptor beta chains drawn from one sample of a study of human T cells and chemical hapten exposure. TCRdb redid the calling of the RACE reads with MiXCR, one entry per CDR3 protein. The data hold around 33,000 distinct CDR3 sequences, with about 12% observed a single time. The material sequenced was whole blood, taken in connection with sensitization to the hapten diphenylcyclopropenone (DPC). The receptor source for this set is a woman between 35 and 50 years old with alopecia areata. Some clones in this sample may be carry-over from other donors' samples. CDR3s include the opening cysteine and the closing phenylalanine or tryptophan. A D gene is named only where the DNA matches it firmly. Clone sizes are given selectively: once, few, many, or a class where the clone is expanded.

.	TRBV7-2	many	TRBJ2-7	TGTGCCAGCAGCTTAGAAGTTTCCTACGAGCAGTACTTC	CASSLEVSYEQYF
.	TRBV7-9	.	TRBJ1-1	TGTGCCAGCACCTCACAGGCCGTTAGACAGACCGGAGAAGCTTTCTTT	CASTSQAVRQTGEAFF
TRBD2	TRBV3-1	many	TRBJ2-3	TGTGCCAGCAGCTCGGGACTAGCGGTACCATGGCAGTATTTT	CASSSGLAVPWQYF
.	TRBV2	.	TRBJ2-1	TGTGCCAGCAGCCCAATGGAAGAGCAGTTCTTC	CASSPMEEQFF
TRBD1	TRBV12-5	once	TRBJ2-5	TGTGCTAGTGGTTTGACCACTGGGACAGCTCTGCGGGAGACCCAGTACTTC	CASGLTTGTALRETQYF
.	TRBV5-1	.	TRBJ2-5	TGCGCCAGCAGCTTGGGCCCAGGGGAAGAGACCCAGTACTTC	CASSLGPGEETQYF
.	TRBV7-2	many	TRBJ1-1	TGTGCCAGCAGCTTACAGTCTCTTGAAGCTTTCTTT	CASSLQSLEAFF
TRBD2	TRBV29-1	many	TRBJ2-3	TGCAGCTATAGCGGGAGGGCCGGCACAGATACGCAGTATTTT	CSYSGRAGTDTQYF
TRBD1	TRBV7-9	few	TRBJ2-7	TGTGCCAGGGGGGACAGAGAAAACTACGAGCAGTACTTC	CARGDRENYEQYF
.	TRBV20-1	.	TRBJ2-3	TGCAGTGCTAGAGAAATTGCAGATACGCAGTATTTT	CSAREIADTQYF
.	TRBV9	.	TRBJ1-2	TGTGCCAGCAGCCGGCGGGGGGCAGGGCCTCCTCTCACCTTC	CASSRRGAGPPLTF
.	TRBV6-5	medium-sized	TRBJ2-3	TGTGCCAGCACCAGACGGGGGTCCCACACAGATACGCAGTATTTT	CASTRRGSHTDTQYF
TRBD1	TRBV28	many	TRBJ1-2	TGTGCCAGCAGGTGGACAGGCGCTAACTATGGCTACACCTTC	CASRWTGANYGYTF
.	TRBV10-3	many	TRBJ1-1	TGTGCCATCAGTGCTGAGGACCGAGGGACTGAAGCTTTCTTT	CAISAEDRGTEAFF
TRBD2	TRBV10-3	many	TRBJ2-1	TGTGCCATCAGCAGGGCCCAAGGGGCGGGGGGTAATGAGCAGTTCTTC	CAISRAQGAGGNEQFF
.	TRBV7-3	few	TRBJ2-1	TGTGCCAGCAGCTTAAATCGGGTGAACAATGAGCAGTTCTTC	CASSLNRVNNEQFF
.	TRBV6-2/TRBV6-3	many	TRBJ2-1	TGTGCCAGCAGCTACGGTCTAGGAGTTCGTGGTGAGCAGTTCTTC	CASSYGLGVRGEQFF
.	TRBV14	medium-sized	TRBJ2-7	TGTGCCAGCAGCCAACCGGGATCGTATTACGAGCAGTACTTC	CASSQPGSYYEQYF
.	TRBV6-1	few	TRBJ1-6	TGTGCCAGCAGTGTTTCGGGACACCATCCGAATTCACCCCTCCACTTT	CASSVSGHHPNSPLHF
.	TRBV7-2	.	TRBJ1-5	TGTGCCAGCAGCCCAGACGGCAATCAGCCCCAGCATTTT	CASSPDGNQPQHF
.	TRBV4-3	few	TRBJ2-7	TGCGCCAGCAGCCAGGGCAGGGAGAAATACGAGCAGTACTTC	CASSQGREKYEQYF
TRBD1	TRBV7-9	few	TRBJ2-1	TGTGCCAGCAGCTCCACGACAGGGGGCTGGACCGGCAATGAGCAGTTCTTC	CASSSTTGGWTGNEQFF
.	TRBV7-8	many	TRBJ2-7	TGTGCCAGCAGCGTCACACAGGGTATTGCCTACGAGCAGTACTTC	CASSVTQGIAYEQYF
.	TRBV4-1	few	TRBJ1-4	TGCGCCAGCAGCCCCACAACTAATGAAAAACTGTTTTTT	CASSPTTNEKLFF
TRBD1	TRBV19	few	TRBJ2-3	TGTGCCAGTAGTATAGGAAGGACAGGCGAATTCACAGATACGCAGTATTTT	CASSIGRTGEFTDTQYF
TRBD1	TRBV6-1	.	TRBJ1-1	TGTGCCAGCAGTTCCGGACAGGGAAGTGGCACTGAAGCTTTCTTT	CASSSGQGSGTEAFF
.	TRBV7-8	many	TRBJ2-1	TGTGCCAGCAGCTCGCCCTCTACAGCCTCCTACAATGAGCAGTTCTTC	CASSSPSTASYNEQFF
.	TRBV5-1	few	TRBJ2-3	TGCGCCAGCAGCTTGGCCACTAACACAGATACGCAGTATTTT	CASSLATNTDTQYF
TRBD1	TRBV3-1	many	TRBJ1-2	TGTGCCAGCAGCCAAGAACACAGGGGGCGCGAGAACTATGGCTACACCTTC	CASSQEHRGRENYGYTF
.	TRBV4-3	many	TRBJ2-7	TGCGCCAGCAGCCAAGGTCAGAGCTCCTACGAGCAGTACTTC	CASSQGQSSYEQYF
.	TRBV9	.	TRBJ2-3	TGTGCCAGCAGCCTCGAAAGTTCTAGCACAGATACGCAGTATTTT	CASSLESSSTDTQYF